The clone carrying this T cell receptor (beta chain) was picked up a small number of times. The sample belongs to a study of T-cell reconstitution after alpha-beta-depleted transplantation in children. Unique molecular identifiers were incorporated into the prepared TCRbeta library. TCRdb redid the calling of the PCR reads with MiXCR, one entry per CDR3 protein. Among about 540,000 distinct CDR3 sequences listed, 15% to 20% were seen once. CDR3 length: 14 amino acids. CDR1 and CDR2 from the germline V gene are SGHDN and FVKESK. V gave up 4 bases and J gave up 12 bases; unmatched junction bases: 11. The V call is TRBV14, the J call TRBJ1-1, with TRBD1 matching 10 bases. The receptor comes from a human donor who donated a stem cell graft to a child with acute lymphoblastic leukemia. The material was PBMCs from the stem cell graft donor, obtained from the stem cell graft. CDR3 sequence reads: CASSPYGQGGGTFF. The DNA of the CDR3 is TGTGCCAGCAGCCCATATGGACAGGGGGGAGGAACTTTCTTT.